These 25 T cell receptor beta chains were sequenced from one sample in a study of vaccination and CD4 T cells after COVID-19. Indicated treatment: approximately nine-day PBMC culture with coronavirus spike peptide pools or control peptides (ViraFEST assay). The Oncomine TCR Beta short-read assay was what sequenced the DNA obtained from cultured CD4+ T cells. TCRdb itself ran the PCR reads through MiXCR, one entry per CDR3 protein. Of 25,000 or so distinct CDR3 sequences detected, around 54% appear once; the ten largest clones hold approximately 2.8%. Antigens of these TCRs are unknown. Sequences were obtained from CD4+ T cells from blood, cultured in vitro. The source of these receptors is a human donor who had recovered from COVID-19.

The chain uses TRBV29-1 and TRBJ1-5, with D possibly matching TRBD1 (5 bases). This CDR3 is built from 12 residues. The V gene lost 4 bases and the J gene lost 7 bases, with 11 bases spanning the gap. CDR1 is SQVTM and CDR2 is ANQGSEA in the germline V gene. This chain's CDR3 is CSVGTGGQPQHF. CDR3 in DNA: TGCAGCGTTGGAACCGGGGGGCAGCCCCAGCATTTT.

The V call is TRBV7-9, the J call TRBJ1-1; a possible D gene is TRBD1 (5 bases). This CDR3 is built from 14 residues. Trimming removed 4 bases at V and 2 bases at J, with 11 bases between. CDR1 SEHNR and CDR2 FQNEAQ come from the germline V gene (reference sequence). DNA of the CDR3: TGTGCCAGCAGCTGGGACGGTTACAACACTGAAGCTTTCTTT. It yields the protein CASSWDGYNTEAFF.

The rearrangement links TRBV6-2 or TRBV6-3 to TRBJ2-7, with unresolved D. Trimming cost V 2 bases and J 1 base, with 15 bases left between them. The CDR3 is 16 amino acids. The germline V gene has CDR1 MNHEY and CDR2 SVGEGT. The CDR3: CASSYVRKTVSYEQYF. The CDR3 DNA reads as TGTGCCAGCAGTTACGTGAGAAAGACTGTGTCCTACGAGCAGTACTTC.

The CDR3 coding sequence is TGCGCCAGCAGCCAAGATAAGAGCGGGGGGGAGCAGTTCTTC. It encodes CASSQDKSGGEQFF. The V call is TRBV4-3, the J call TRBJ2-1; 9 positions match TRBD2. The CDR3 spans 14 residues. V was pared by 0 bases and J by 10 bases, with 4 bases of the junction left unmatched. Germline CDR1 is LGHNA and CDR2 is YSLEER.

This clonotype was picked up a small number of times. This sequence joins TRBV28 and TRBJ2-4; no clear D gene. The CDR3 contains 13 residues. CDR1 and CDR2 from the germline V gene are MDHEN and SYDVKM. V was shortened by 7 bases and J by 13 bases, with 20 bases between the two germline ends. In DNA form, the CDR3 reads TGTGCCAGCACCTCGGATATAATGGTTGTCCAGTACTTC. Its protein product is CASTSDIMVVQYF.

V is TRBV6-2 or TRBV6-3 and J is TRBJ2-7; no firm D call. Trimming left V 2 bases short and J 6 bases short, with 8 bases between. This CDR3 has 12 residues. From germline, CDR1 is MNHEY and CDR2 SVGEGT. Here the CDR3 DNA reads TGTGCCAGCAGTTACGGGGTTGGCGAGCAGTACTTC. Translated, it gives CASSYGVGEQYF.

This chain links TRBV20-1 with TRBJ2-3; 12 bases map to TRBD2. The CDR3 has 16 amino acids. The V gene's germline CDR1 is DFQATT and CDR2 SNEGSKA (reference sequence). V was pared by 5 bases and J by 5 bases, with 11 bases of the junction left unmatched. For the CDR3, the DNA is TGCAGTGCTGCGTGGCTAGCGGGAGGGCCCATAGATACGCAGTATTTT. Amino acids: CSAAWLAGGPIDTQYF.

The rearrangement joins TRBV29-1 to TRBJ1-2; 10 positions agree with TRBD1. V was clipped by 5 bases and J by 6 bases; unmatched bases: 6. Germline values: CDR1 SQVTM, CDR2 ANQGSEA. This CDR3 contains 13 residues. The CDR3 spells CSVRDRGLNGYTF. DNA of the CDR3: TGCAGCGTTAGGGACAGGGGTCTCAATGGCTACACCTTC. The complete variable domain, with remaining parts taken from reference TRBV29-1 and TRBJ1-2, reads SAVISQKPSRDICQRGTSLTIQCQVDSQVTMMFWYRQQPGQSLTLIATANQGSEATYESGFVIDKFPISRPNLTFSTLTVSNMSPEDSSIYLCSVRDRGLNGYTFGSGTRLTVV.

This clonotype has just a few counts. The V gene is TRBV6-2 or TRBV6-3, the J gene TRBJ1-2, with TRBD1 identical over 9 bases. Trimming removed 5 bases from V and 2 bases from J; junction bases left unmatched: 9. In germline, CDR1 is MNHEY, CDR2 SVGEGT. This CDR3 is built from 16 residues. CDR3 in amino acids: CASSQTHGQGNYGYTF. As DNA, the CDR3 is TGTGCCAGCAGTCAAACCCACGGACAGGGGAACTATGGCTACACCTTC.

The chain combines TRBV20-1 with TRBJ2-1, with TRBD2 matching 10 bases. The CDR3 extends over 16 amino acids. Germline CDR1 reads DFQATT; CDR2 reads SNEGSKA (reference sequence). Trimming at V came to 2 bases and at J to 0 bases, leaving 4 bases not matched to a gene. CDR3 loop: CSARSGLADSYNEQFF. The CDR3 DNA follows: TGCAGTGCTAGATCAGGACTAGCGGACTCCTACAATGAGCAGTTCTTC.

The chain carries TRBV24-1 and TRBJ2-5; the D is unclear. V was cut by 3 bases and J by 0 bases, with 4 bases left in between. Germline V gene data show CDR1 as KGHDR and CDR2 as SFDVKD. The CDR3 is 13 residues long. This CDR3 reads CATSDAYQETQYF. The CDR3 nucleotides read TGTGCCACCAGTGATGCCTACCAAGAGACCCAGTACTTC.

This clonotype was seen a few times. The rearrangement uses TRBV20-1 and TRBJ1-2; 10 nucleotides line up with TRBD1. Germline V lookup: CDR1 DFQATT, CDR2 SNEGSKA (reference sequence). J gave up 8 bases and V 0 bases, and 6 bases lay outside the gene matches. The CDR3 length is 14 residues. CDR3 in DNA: TGCAGTGCTAGAGATGGGGACAGGGGTTGGGGCTACACCTTC. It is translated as CSARDGDRGWGYTF.

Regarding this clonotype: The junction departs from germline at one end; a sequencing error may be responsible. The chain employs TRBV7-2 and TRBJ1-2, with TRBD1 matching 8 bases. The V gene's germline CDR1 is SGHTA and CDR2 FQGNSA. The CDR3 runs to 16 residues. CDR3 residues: CAGSSDRGRTNYGYTF. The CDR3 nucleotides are TGTGCCGGCAGCTCCGACAGGGGTCGGACTAACTATGGCTACACCTTC.

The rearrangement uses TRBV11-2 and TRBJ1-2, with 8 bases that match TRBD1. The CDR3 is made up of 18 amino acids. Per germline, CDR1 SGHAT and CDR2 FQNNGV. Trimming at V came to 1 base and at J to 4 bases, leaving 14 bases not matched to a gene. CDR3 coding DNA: TGTGCCAGCAGCTTAGTCTCTTCAGGGGGCGCCCCCGGCTATGGCTACACCTTC. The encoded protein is CASSLVSSGGAPGYGYTF.

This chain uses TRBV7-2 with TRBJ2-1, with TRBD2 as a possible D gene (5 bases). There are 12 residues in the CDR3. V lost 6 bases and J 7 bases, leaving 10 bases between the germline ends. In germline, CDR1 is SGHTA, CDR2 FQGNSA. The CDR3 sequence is CASRLGSNEQFF. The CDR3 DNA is TGTGCCAGCAGGCTTGGGAGTAATGAGCAGTTCTTC.

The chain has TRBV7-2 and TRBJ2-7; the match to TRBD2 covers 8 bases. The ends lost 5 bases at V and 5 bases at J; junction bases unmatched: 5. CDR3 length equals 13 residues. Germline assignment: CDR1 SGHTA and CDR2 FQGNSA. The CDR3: CASSVRGGDEQYF. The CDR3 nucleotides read TGTGCCAGCAGCGTCCGGGGGGGAGACGAGCAGTACTTC.

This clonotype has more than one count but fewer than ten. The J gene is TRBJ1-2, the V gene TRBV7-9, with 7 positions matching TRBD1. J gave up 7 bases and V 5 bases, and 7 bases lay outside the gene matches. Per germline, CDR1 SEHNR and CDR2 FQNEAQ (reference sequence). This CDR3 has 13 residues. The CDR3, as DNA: TGTGCCAGCAGCCCCGGACAGGTCTTTGGCTACACCTTC. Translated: CASSPGQVFGYTF.

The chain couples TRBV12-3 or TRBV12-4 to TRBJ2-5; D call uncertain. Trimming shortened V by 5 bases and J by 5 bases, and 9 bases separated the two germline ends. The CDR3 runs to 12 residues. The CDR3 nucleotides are TGTGCCAGCAGTGCCTCAAGGGAGACCCAGTACTTC. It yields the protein CASSASRETQYF.

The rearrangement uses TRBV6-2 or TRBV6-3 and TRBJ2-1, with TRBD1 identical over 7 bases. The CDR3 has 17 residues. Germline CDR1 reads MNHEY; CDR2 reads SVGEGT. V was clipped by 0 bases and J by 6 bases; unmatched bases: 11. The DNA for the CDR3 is TGTGCCAGCAGTTACTCGAGGAAACGTCAGGGGGTCAATGAGCAGTTCTTC. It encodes CASSYSRKRQGVNEQFF.

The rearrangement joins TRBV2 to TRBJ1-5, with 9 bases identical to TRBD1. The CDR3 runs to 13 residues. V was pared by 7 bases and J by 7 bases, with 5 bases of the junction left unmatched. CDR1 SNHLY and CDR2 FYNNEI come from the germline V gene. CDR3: CASTADRGQPQHF. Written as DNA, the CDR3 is TGTGCCAGCACCGCGGACAGGGGCCAGCCCCAGCATTTT.

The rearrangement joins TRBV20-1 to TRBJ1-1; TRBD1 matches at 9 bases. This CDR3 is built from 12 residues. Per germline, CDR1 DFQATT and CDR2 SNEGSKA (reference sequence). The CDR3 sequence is CSARTGAPEAFF. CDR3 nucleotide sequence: TGCAGCGCCCGGACAGGGGCCCCTGAAGCTTTCTTT.

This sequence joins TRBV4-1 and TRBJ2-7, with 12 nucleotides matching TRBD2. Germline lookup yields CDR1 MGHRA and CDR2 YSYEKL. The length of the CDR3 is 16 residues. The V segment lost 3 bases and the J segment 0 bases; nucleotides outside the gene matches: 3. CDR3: CASSHGLAGSSYEQYF. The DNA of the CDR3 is TGCGCCAGCAGCCACGGACTAGCGGGAAGCTCCTACGAGCAGTACTTC.

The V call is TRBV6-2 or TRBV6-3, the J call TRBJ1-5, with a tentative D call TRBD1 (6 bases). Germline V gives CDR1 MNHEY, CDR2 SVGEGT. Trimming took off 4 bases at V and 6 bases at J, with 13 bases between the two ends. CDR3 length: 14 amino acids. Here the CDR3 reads CASSCGGGGQPQHF. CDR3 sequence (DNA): TGTGCCAGCAGTTGCGGGGGCGGGGGTCAGCCCCAGCATTTT.

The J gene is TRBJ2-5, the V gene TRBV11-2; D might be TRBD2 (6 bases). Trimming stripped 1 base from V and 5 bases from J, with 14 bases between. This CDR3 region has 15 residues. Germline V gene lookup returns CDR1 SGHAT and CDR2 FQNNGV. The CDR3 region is CASSLGTGVEETQYF. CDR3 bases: TGTGCCAGCAGCTTAGGGACGGGGGTTGAGGAGACCCAGTACTTC.

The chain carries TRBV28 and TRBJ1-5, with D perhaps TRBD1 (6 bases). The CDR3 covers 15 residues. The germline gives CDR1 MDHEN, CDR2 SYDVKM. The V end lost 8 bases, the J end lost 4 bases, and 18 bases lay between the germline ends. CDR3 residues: CASRWATGLNQPQHF. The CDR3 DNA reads TGTGCCAGCCGTTGGGCGACAGGACTAAATCAGCCCCAGCATTTT.